This TCR beta chain came from a study of T-cell reconstitution after alpha-beta-depleted transplantation in children. The CDR3 loop spans 14 amino acids. Germline CDR1 is MNHNS and CDR2 is SASEGT. Trimming at V came to 7 bases and at J to 6 bases, leaving 9 bases not matched to a gene. The TCRbeta library incorporated unique molecular identifiers. A single record per CDR3 protein comes from TCRdb applying MiXCR to the PCR reads. The table has approximately 93,000 distinct CDR3 sequences, more than 7% seen once. This clonotype appeared many times. The sequenced sample was PBMCs from the stem cell graft donor, obtained from the stem cell graft. This sequence joins TRBV6-1 and TRBJ2-3; 8 bases line up with TRBD2. The receptor was isolated from a human donor who donated a stem cell graft to a child with congenital amegakaryocytic thrombocytopenia. CDR3 nucleotide sequence: TGTGCCAGCATCCCCCTCCGGGGGGGCGATACGCAGTATTTT. Amino acids: CASIPLRGGDTQYF.